This passage covers 14 T cell receptor beta chains from one sample sequenced in a study of CD8 T cells in ankylosing spondylitis. TCRdb independently ran MiXCR on the 5' RACE reads; one entry per CDR3 protein. The repertoire includes some 130,000 distinct CDR3 sequences, under 20% of them detected once, and 30% to 35% sits in the top ten. General study points: A TCR beta motif of 7 or 8 highly homologous variants appeared characteristic of ankylosing spondylitis blood.

Their recognized antigens are unknown. The specimen was blood, either unsorted or a sorted T cell fraction (not recorded which). These receptors were obtained from a male donor with ankylosing spondylitis.

J is TRBJ2-3 and V is TRBV3-1; D unresolved. CDR1 LGHDT and CDR2 YNNKEL come from the germline V gene (reference sequence). The CDR3 has 16 residues. Trimming removed 1 base at V and 1 base at J, with 12 bases between. CDR3 in amino acids: CASSQVSSLRTDTQYF. The CDR3 bases are TGTGCCAGCAGCCAAGTAAGTTCTCTTCGCACAGATACGCAGTATTTT.

This clonotype turned up a few times. The chain uses TRBV6-2 or TRBV6-3 and TRBJ2-7; a weak D match, TRBD1 (6 bases). The CDR3 loop spans 12 amino acids. Germline lookup yields CDR1 MNHEY and CDR2 SVGEGT. The CDR3 nucleotides read TGTGCGGCAGGGACAACGCCCTACGAGCAGTACTTC. The encoded protein is CAAGTTPYEQYF.

The chain carries TRBV27 and TRBJ2-3; weak D call: TRBD2 (6 bases). The CDR3 length is 13 residues. Germline values: CDR1 MNHEY, CDR2 SMNVEV (reference sequence). The germline V and J ends were trimmed by 6 bases and 4 bases, with 11 bases remaining between them. The CDR3 protein is CASRRGFADTQYF. In DNA, the CDR3 is TGTGCCAGCAGGCGGGGATTCGCAGATACGCAGTATTTT.

The rearrangement links TRBV3-1 to TRBJ2-7; D might be TRBD2 (6 bases). The germline V gene encodes CDR1 LGHDT and CDR2 YNNKEL (reference sequence). The CDR3 has 16 residues. The germline V and J ends were trimmed by 0 bases and 3 bases, with 15 bases remaining between them. The CDR3 sequence is CASSQDNPGALYEQYF. The CDR3 DNA follows: TGTGCCAGCAGCCAAGATAACCCGGGAGCTCTCTACGAGCAGTACTTC.

V gene TRBV7-9 combines with J gene TRBJ2-7, with 10 bases aligning to TRBD1. The CDR3 is 15 residues long. The germline gives CDR1 SEHNR, CDR2 FQNEAQ (reference sequence). Trimming removed 5 bases from V and 5 bases from J; junction bases left unmatched: 9. The CDR3 nucleotides are TGTGCCAGCAGCCCTCCCCCGGGACAGGGGAACGAGCAGTACTTC. Translated: CASSPPPGQGNEQYF.

Many counts were recorded for this clonotype. This chain links TRBV3-1 with TRBJ2-2; TRBD2 aligns across 11 bases. The CDR3 loop spans 17 amino acids. The ends lost 1 base at V and 5 bases at J; junction bases unmatched: 6. Per the germline V gene, CDR1 is LGHDT and CDR2 is YNNKEL (reference sequence). The CDR3 DNA is TGTGCCAGCAGCCAAGCCGGGGGACTAGCGGTGACCGGGGAGCTGTTTTTT. It translates to CASSQAGGLAVTGELFF.

This chain uses TRBV7-9 with TRBJ2-2; D is ambiguous. Trimming removed 7 bases at V and 1 base at J, with 7 bases between. In germline, CDR1 is SEHNR, CDR2 FQNEAQ (reference sequence). The CDR3 has 13 amino acids. The CDR3 sequence is CASTGGNTGELFF. CDR3 bases: TGTGCCAGCACCGGCGGGAACACCGGGGAGCTGTTTTTT.

The chain couples TRBV28 to TRBJ2-1, with D possibly being TRBD2 (6 bases). V was shortened by 3 bases and J by 8 bases, with 17 bases between the two germline ends. CDR1 and CDR2 from the germline V gene are MDHEN and SYDVKM. The CDR3 sequence is 15 residues long. CDR3 amino acids: CASSFSGAGGDEQFF. The CDR3 DNA reads TGTGCCAGCAGTTTTTCGGGAGCGGGCGGCGATGAGCAGTTCTTC.

The chain couples TRBV3-1 to TRBJ2-1; 13 bases fit TRBD2. The germline V gene has CDR1 LGHDT and CDR2 YNNKEL (reference sequence). The CDR3 is 19 amino acids. V was pared by 7 bases and J by 3 bases, with 15 bases of the junction left unmatched. In DNA, the CDR3 is TGTGCCAGCACCCAGGAGGTGGGGACTAGCGGGAACATCTACAATGAGCAGTTCTTC. Its protein product is CASTQEVGTSGNIYNEQFF.

Ten or more counts support this clonotype. The chain links TRBV25-1 to TRBJ2-3, with a tentative D call TRBD2 (6 bases). V was trimmed by 1 base and J by 7 bases, leaving 18 bases between them. Germline CDR1 is MGHDK and CDR2 is SYGVNS. The CDR3 spans 16 residues. Written as DNA, the CDR3 is TGTGCCAGCAGTGAATCGGAGGGGTCTGGTATTAATACGCAGTATTTT. It specifies CASSESEGSGINTQYF.

This clonotype was observed a few times. The chain couples TRBV6-1 to TRBJ1-1, with TRBD1 as a possible D gene (6 bases). The ends were cut back, 8 bases at V and 4 bases at J, with 14 bases in the middle. Germline assignment: CDR1 MNHNS and CDR2 SASEGT. CDR3 size: 13 residues. CDR3 sequence (DNA): TGTGCCAGCGGGATTTACAGGGTCACTGAAGCTTTCTTT. Translating it yields CASGIYRVTEAFF.

This clonotype appeared a few times. This chain links TRBV6-1 with TRBJ2-5; D uncertain. This CDR3 has 14 amino acids. V dropped 6 bases and J dropped 2 bases, with 13 bases sitting between them. The germline V gene encodes CDR1 MNHNS and CDR2 SASEGT. The CDR3 bases are TGTGCCAGCAGAACGACCCCCACGCAAGAGACCCAGTACTTC. It encodes CASRTTPTQETQYF.

This clonotype was found many times. This chain connects TRBV10-3 to TRBJ2-7; possible D gene TRBD2, 5 bases. Trimming took off 4 bases at V and 3 bases at J, with 10 bases between the two ends. Per germline, CDR1 ENHRY and CDR2 SYGVKD. This CDR3 comprises 13 residues. CDR3 sequence reads: CAISVLANYEQYF. In DNA form, the CDR3 reads TGTGCCATCAGTGTCCTAGCCAACTACGAGCAGTACTTC.

This chain links TRBV29-1 with TRBJ1-2, with TRBD1 as a possible D gene (5 bases). This CDR3 is built from 13 residues. Deletions cut 1 base from V and 4 bases from J, with 10 bases between. The germline gives CDR1 SQVTM, CDR2 ANQGSEA. CDR3 in amino acids: CSVEAGGLYGYTF. The CDR3 DNA follows: TGCAGCGTTGAAGCCGGGGGACTCTATGGCTACACCTTC.